These T cell receptor beta chains were read from a single sample in a study of blood T cells in healthy people across ages. TCRdb processed the 5' RACE reads anew with MiXCR; each CDR3 protein has one entry. Of 1.5 million to 2 million distinct CDR3 sequences in the sample, roughly 32% were seen once. Sequencing input: blood. These receptors were collected from a woman in her 30s in good health. CDR3s include the opening cysteine and the closing phenylalanine or tryptophan. Each record gives: J gene, clone size, V gene, D gene, CDR3 DNA, CDR3 protein. The D gene is left open where the match is weak. Clone size is given for some rows only: seen once, a few or many times, or a class if the clone is expanded.

j_call: TRBJ2-1
clone_size: -
v_call: TRBV2
d_call: -
cdr3_nt: TGTGCCAGCAAGGTAAGGACAGACAATGAGCAGTTCTTC
cdr3_aa: CASKVRTDNEQFF

j_call: TRBJ1-6
clone_size: -
v_call: TRBV20-1
d_call: -
cdr3_nt: TGCAGTGCCGCCGAGGGATTCAATAATTCACCCCTCCACTTT
cdr3_aa: CSAAEGFNNSPLHF

j_call: TRBJ2-3
clone_size: -
v_call: TRBV20-1
d_call: TRBD2
cdr3_nt: TGCAGTGCTAGAGACGGGGGGAACACAGATACGCAGTATTTT
cdr3_aa: CSARDGGNTDTQYF

j_call: TRBJ2-7
clone_size: -
v_call: TRBV27
d_call: TRBD2
cdr3_nt: TGTGCCAGCCGTCCTTGGACTAGCGGGAGTGGCGAGCAGTACTTC
cdr3_aa: CASRPWTSGSGEQYF

j_call: TRBJ2-7
clone_size: -
v_call: TRBV30
d_call: TRBD2
cdr3_nt: TGTGCCTGGAGGTACGGGGGGGGTTCCTACGAGCAGTACTTC
cdr3_aa: CAWRYGGGSYEQYF

j_call: TRBJ2-7
clone_size: -
v_call: TRBV10-3
d_call: -
cdr3_nt: TGTGCCATCAGTGCTATATCGGGACCGTCTAGCTCCTACAATGAGCAGTACTTC
cdr3_aa: CAISAISGPSSSYNEQYF

j_call: TRBJ2-3
clone_size: -
v_call: TRBV9
d_call: -
cdr3_nt: TGTGCCAGCAGCGTAGGGCTGGGGGCGACAGATATGCAGTATTTT
cdr3_aa: CASSVGLGATDMQYF

j_call: TRBJ1-6
clone_size: few
v_call: TRBV20-1
d_call: -
cdr3_nt: TGCAGTGCTAGGACAGGTTCTAATAATTCACCCCTCCACTTT
cdr3_aa: CSARTGSNNSPLHF

j_call: TRBJ2-7
clone_size: few
v_call: TRBV20-1
d_call: -
cdr3_nt: TGCAGTGCTGGGGAGCGTTATAGCTCCTACGAGCAGTACTTC
cdr3_aa: CSAGERYSSYEQYF

j_call: TRBJ2-7
clone_size: -
v_call: TRBV6-2/TRBV6-3
d_call: TRBD2
cdr3_nt: TGTGCCAGCAGTCCTAGCGGGAGTATGATTGGGCGCTACGAGCAGTACTTC
cdr3_aa: CASSPSGSMIGRYEQYF

j_call: TRBJ2-1
clone_size: -
v_call: TRBV2
d_call: -
cdr3_nt: TGTGCCAGCAGTGAAGCGCTCGGGGAAGACAATGAGCAGTTCTTC
cdr3_aa: CASSEALGEDNEQFF

j_call: TRBJ2-3
clone_size: few
v_call: TRBV7-9
d_call: TRBD2
cdr3_nt: TGTGCCAGCAGCTCGCCCTCACTAGCGGGGGACACAGATACGCAGTATTTT
cdr3_aa: CASSSPSLAGDTDTQYF

j_call: TRBJ1-5
clone_size: few
v_call: TRBV6-1
d_call: -
cdr3_nt: TGTGCCAGCAGTGTAGCGAGGGGCAGTGGTTATAGCGGACGTCAGCCCCAGCATTTT
cdr3_aa: CASSVARGSGYSGRQPQHF

j_call: TRBJ2-3
clone_size: few
v_call: TRBV7-3
d_call: -
cdr3_nt: TGTGCCAGCAGCCTCGGGCGGGTACACACAGATACGCAGTATTTT
cdr3_aa: CASSLGRVHTDTQYF

j_call: TRBJ1-1
clone_size: few
v_call: TRBV12-5
d_call: -
cdr3_nt: TGTGCTAGTGGGACGGTTGAAGCTTTCTTT
cdr3_aa: CASGTVEAFF

j_call: TRBJ2-1
clone_size: -
v_call: TRBV20-1
d_call: -
cdr3_nt: TGCAGTGCTAGAGAACAGGCGGCGACGCGGAGGAATGAGCAGTTCTTC
cdr3_aa: CSAREQAATRRNEQFF

j_call: TRBJ2-3
clone_size: -
v_call: TRBV6-6
d_call: -
cdr3_nt: TGTGCCAGCAATAAAGGACCCCCGAAGGCAGATACGCAGTATTTT
cdr3_aa: CASNKGPPKADTQYF

j_call: TRBJ2-3
clone_size: few
v_call: TRBV20-1
d_call: -
cdr3_nt: TGCAGTGCTCGTCGACAGAACACAGATACGCAGTATTTT
cdr3_aa: CSARRQNTDTQYF

j_call: TRBJ2-2
clone_size: -
v_call: TRBV12-3/TRBV12-4
d_call: -
cdr3_nt: TGTGCCAGCACCTTGGGGGCCGGGGAGCTGTTTTTT
cdr3_aa: CASTLGAGELFF

j_call: TRBJ2-7
clone_size: -
v_call: TRBV4-1
d_call: -
cdr3_nt: TGCGCCAGCAGCCAAGAAGTACGGCTCTTGTACGAGCAGTACTTC
cdr3_aa: CASSQEVRLLYEQYF

j_call: TRBJ2-3
clone_size: -
v_call: TRBV5-6
d_call: -
cdr3_nt: TGTGCCAGCAGCTTCCGGGAAAGGGGGGATACGCAGTATTTT
cdr3_aa: CASSFRERGDTQYF

j_call: TRBJ2-1
clone_size: -
v_call: TRBV7-6
d_call: -
cdr3_nt: TGTGCCAGCAGCTTATCCGGGATCCCGTGCAATGAGCAGTTCTTC
cdr3_aa: CASSLSGIPCNEQFF

j_call: TRBJ2-4
clone_size: few
v_call: TRBV27
d_call: -
cdr3_nt: TGTGCCAGCGCCCCAGTAGGCGGGTGGGACATTCAGTACTTC
cdr3_aa: CASAPVGGWDIQYF

j_call: TRBJ1-5
clone_size: few
v_call: TRBV27
d_call: -
cdr3_nt: TGTGCCAGCAGTGTACAGGGTGGACAGCCCCAGCATTTT
cdr3_aa: CASSVQGGQPQHF

j_call: TRBJ1-1
clone_size: many
v_call: TRBV12-3/TRBV12-4
d_call: -
cdr3_nt: TGTGCCAGCACTGGCCAGCTGAACACTGAAGCTTTCTTT
cdr3_aa: CASTGQLNTEAFF

j_call: TRBJ2-5
clone_size: few
v_call: TRBV20-1
d_call: -
cdr3_nt: TGCAGTGCACGACCACCGGGTCCCCCGGAGACCCAGTACTTC
cdr3_aa: CSARPPGPPETQYF

j_call: TRBJ2-7
clone_size: many
v_call: TRBV20-1
d_call: -
cdr3_nt: TGCAGTGCTTCCACCTCCACAATAGGTTCGAGGCAGTACTTC
cdr3_aa: CSASTSTIGSRQYF

j_call: TRBJ2-3
clone_size: few
v_call: TRBV11-1
d_call: -
cdr3_nt: TGTGCCAGCAGCTTAAGGGGGGATCGAGATACGCAGTATTTT
cdr3_aa: CASSLRGDRDTQYF